A selection of T cell receptor beta chains follows, all from one sample in a study of T-cell reconstitution after alpha-beta-depleted transplantation in children. TCRdb re-analysed the PCR reads in MiXCR, keeping a single row per CDR3 protein. Here the sample spans approximately 800,000 distinct CDR3 sequences, about 16% being singletons. The sequences come from PBMCs, mostly from graft donor cells, collected 360 days after TCRalphabeta/CD19-depleted stem cell transplant. The receptor set was obtained from a male patient under 18 who had a stem cell transplant for acute lymphoblastic leukemia, so the T cells may come from the graft donor. Both conserved end residues are part of each CDR3. A D gene is named only where the DNA matches it firmly. Clone size, where shown, is once, few, many, or a class for clones that have expanded.

CDR3aa | CDR3nt | d_gene | v_gene | abundance | j_gene
CASSLVIAGGDEQYF | TGTGCCAGCAGCTTAGTGATCGCGGGAGGAGACGAGCAGTACTTC | TRBD2 | TRBV11-2 | few | TRBJ2-7
CASSRESSGANVLTF | TGTGCCAGCAGCAGAGAGTCCTCTGGGGCCAACGTCCTGACTTTC | - | TRBV4-2 | many | TRBJ2-6
CASRDLNEKLFF | TGTGCCAGCAGGGACCTGAATGAAAAACTGTTTTTT | - | TRBV28 | - | TRBJ1-4
CASSRQFF | TGTGCCAGCAGCCGTCAGTTCTTC | - | TRBV7-9 | - | TRBJ2-1
CASSLVRDRLGEQYF | TGCGCCAGCAGCTTGGTAAGGGACAGGTTAGGCGAGCAGTACTTC | TRBD1 | TRBV5-1 | - | TRBJ2-7
CASSSLDSNQPQHF | TGTGCCAGCAGCTCCCTTGATAGCAATCAGCCCCAGCATTTT | - | TRBV7-9 | few | TRBJ1-5
CASSLGRTGNAPNRNEQFF | TGTGCCAGCAGCTTAGGGAGGACGGGGAACGCGCCCAATCGCAATGAGCAGTTCTTC | - | TRBV7-6 | - | TRBJ2-1
CASSLGSLGVSGNTIYF | TGCGCCAGCAGCTTGGGTTCACTCGGCGTCTCTGGAAACACCATATATTTT | - | TRBV5-1 | many | TRBJ1-3
CASSLAILAEINEQFF | TGTGCCAGCAGCTTGGCGATCCTAGCGGAGATAAATGAGCAGTTCTTC | TRBD2 | TRBV7-9 | - | TRBJ2-1
CASSLARANTGELFF | TGCGCCAGCAGCTTGGCCAGGGCGAACACCGGGGAGCTGTTTTTT | - | TRBV5-1 | many | TRBJ2-2
CASSRALPGELFF | TGTGCCAGCTCCAGGGCACTACCCGGGGAGCTGTTTTTT | - | TRBV5-5 | many | TRBJ2-2
CASSSQGVGGNTGELFF | TGTGCCAGCAGCTCCCAGGGGGTCGGAGGGAACACCGGGGAGCTGTTTTTT | TRBD1 | TRBV7-3 | few | TRBJ2-2
CASSHLRGTGGEAFF | TGTGCCAGCAGTCACCTTCGGGGGACAGGGGGTGAAGCTTTCTTT | TRBD1 | TRBV28 | - | TRBJ1-1
CASSYSRLQETQYF | TGTGCCAGCAGTTACTCGAGGCTCCAAGAGACCCAGTACTTC | - | TRBV6-5 | - | TRBJ2-5
CASSPPPDAGELFF | TGTGCCAGCTCACCACCGCCTGACGCCGGGGAGCTGTTTTTT | - | TRBV18 | - | TRBJ2-2
CASSSSAQGTQYF | TGTGCCAGCAGCTCCTCGGCGCAGGGGACCCAGTACTTC | - | TRBV27 | few | TRBJ2-5
CASSLTSDRVFFNTGELFF | TGCGCCAGCAGCCTTACTTCAGACAGGGTATTTTTTAACACCGGGGAGCTGTTTTTT | TRBD1 | TRBV4-1 | few | TRBJ2-2
CASSPPEAPSDEQFF | TGTGCCAGCAGCCCACCGGAGGCCCCTTCAGATGAGCAGTTCTTC | - | TRBV7-8 | - | TRBJ2-1
CSAREGTGANQPQHF | TGCAGTGCTAGAGAGGGGACAGGGGCCAATCAGCCCCAGCATTTT | TRBD1 | TRBV20-1 | - | TRBJ1-5
CASSLDFTYEQYF | TGTGCCAGCAGCCTGGACTTTACCTACGAGCAGTACTTC | - | TRBV3-1 | few | TRBJ2-7
CSVHGAGQGRTDTQYF | TGCAGCGTTCATGGAGCAGGACAGGGTAGAACAGATACGCAGTATTTT | TRBD1 | TRBV29-1 | few | TRBJ2-3
CASSRTVRESRGYTF | TGCGCCAGCAGCCGGACCGTCCGGGAAAGTCGCGGCTACACCTTC | - | TRBV5-1 | few | TRBJ1-2
CASSLAPTEQFF | TGTGCCAGCAGCTTGGCCCCTACCGAGCAGTTCTTC | - | TRBV5-6 | - | TRBJ2-1
CASSLAPPETQYF | TGTGCCAGCAGCTTGGCTCCCCCCGAGACCCAGTACTTC | - | TRBV5-4 | - | TRBJ2-5
CASSQVREGLNNEQFF | TGTGCCAGCAGCCAAGTTCGGGAGGGCCTCAACAATGAGCAGTTCTTC | TRBD2 | TRBV3-1 | few | TRBJ2-1
CASSLTSHPGTGIQETQYF | TGCGCCAGCAGCCTGACCTCTCATCCCGGGACAGGGATTCAAGAGACCCAGTACTTC | TRBD1 | TRBV4-1 | few | TRBJ2-5
CSATYRGGRDSYEQYF | TGCAGTGCTACCTATAGGGGCGGGAGGGATTCCTACGAGCAGTACTTC | TRBD2 | TRBV20-1 | - | TRBJ2-7
CASSQDVGGSKTYGYTF | TGTGCCAGCAGCCAAGATGTGGGGGGGTCAAAAACGTATGGCTACACCTTC | - | TRBV4-2 | many | TRBJ1-2
CASSDQASSGADTQYF | TGCGCCAGCAGTGACCAAGCTAGCAGCGGGGCAGATACGCAGTATTTT | TRBD2 | TRBV10-1 | - | TRBJ2-3
CASSRDTSSGNTIYF | TGTGCCAGCAGCCGGGACACGAGCTCTGGAAACACCATATATTTT | - | TRBV6-5 | many | TRBJ1-3
CASSEMTETQYF | TGTGCCAGCAGTGAAATGACAGAGACCCAGTACTTC | - | TRBV25-1 | few | TRBJ2-5
CASSLFRIYEQYF | TGTGCCAGCAGCTTGTTCAGGATCTACGAGCAGTACTTC | - | TRBV7-2 | - | TRBJ2-7
CASSLEQYEQYF | TGTGCCAGCAGTTTGGAGCAATACGAGCAGTACTTC | - | TRBV28 | - | TRBJ2-7
CASTGGLAGVETQYF | TGTGCCAGCACCGGGGGGCTAGCGGGAGTGGAGACCCAGTACTTC | TRBD2 | TRBV7-6 | few | TRBJ2-5
CASSPETGTYEQYF | TGTGCCAGCAGCCCGGAGACAGGTACCTACGAGCAGTACTTC | - | TRBV7-3 | few | TRBJ2-7
CASSLRGGQPNEKLFF | TGTGCCAGCAGCTTAAGAGGGGGTCAGCCTAATGAAAAACTGTTTTTT | - | TRBV7-9 | - | TRBJ1-4
CASRLTTTGNIFYEQYF | TGTGCCAGCAGATTAACCACGACAGGGAACATCTTCTACGAGCAGTACTTC | TRBD1 | TRBV7-9 | few | TRBJ2-7
CASGTNEQYF | TGTGCCAGTGGGACCAACGAGCAGTACTTC | - | TRBV19 | few | TRBJ2-7
CASSHLDRNTEAFF | TGTGCCAGCAGCCACTTAGACAGGAACACTGAAGCTTTCTTT | - | TRBV4-2 | few | TRBJ1-1
CASSLVYGRVDTQYF | TGTGCCAGCAGCTTAGTGTACGGGCGGGTAGATACGCAGTATTTT | - | TRBV7-2 | few | TRBJ2-3
CASSRLAEIYEQYF | TGTGCCAGCAGCAGACTAGCGGAGATCTACGAGCAGTACTTC | TRBD2 | TRBV14 | few | TRBJ2-7
CASSLDASKGYTF | TGTGCCAGCAGCTTAGACGCATCCAAAGGCTACACCTTC | - | TRBV3-1 | few | TRBJ1-2
CASSLNKRDWEQYF | TGCGCCAGCAGCTTGAATAAGCGGGATTGGGAGCAGTACTTC | TRBD2 | TRBV5-1 | - | TRBJ2-7
CASSLPGGGGYTF | TGCGCCAGCAGCCTCCCAGGGGGGGGTGGCTACACCTTC | TRBD1 | TRBV5-1 | - | TRBJ1-2
CASSLVVPTGYGYTF | TGTGCCAGCAGCTTAGTAGTCCCGACGGGCTATGGCTACACCTTC | - | TRBV7-9 | few | TRBJ1-2
CASSLSHGGTGELFF | TGCGCCAGCAGCCTATCGCACGGGGGCACCGGGGAGCTGTTTTTT | - | TRBV5-1 | - | TRBJ2-2
CASNRGRPLNTEAFF | TGTGCCAGCAACAGGGGGAGACCCTTGAACACTGAAGCTTTCTTT | TRBD1 | TRBV6-1 | - | TRBJ1-1
CASSSSTSGPYNEQFF | TGTGCCAGCAGCTCCTCGACTAGCGGTCCCTACAATGAGCAGTTCTTC | TRBD2 | TRBV7-9 | few | TRBJ2-1
CSVELATTNTGELFF | TGCAGCGTTGAACTTGCGACTACGAACACCGGGGAGCTGTTTTTT | - | TRBV29-1 | - | TRBJ2-2
CASSLGVVRRTVLQETQYF | TGTGCCAGCAGTTTAGGGGTAGTGCGGCGGACGGTCCTCCAAGAGACCCAGTACTTC | - | TRBV12-3/TRBV12-4 | - | TRBJ2-5